The 12 T cell receptor beta chains reported below all come from one sample, sequenced in a study of OX40 agonist ivuxolimab in advanced cancers. Method: immunoSEQ multiplex PCR; TCRdb's copy keeps in-frame clones and lacks some. Of about 83,000 clones listed, over 75% are singletons. The sequenced sample was CD4+ or CD8+ T cells sorted from blood, obtained in a trial of the OX40 agonist ivuxolimab. The receptor source for this set is an adult with an advanced solid tumor such as melanoma, head and neck, liver or kidney cancer.

This clone was seen only once. V is TRBV7-9 and J is TRBJ2-3; D gene unclear. The germline V and J ends were trimmed by 3 bases and 7 bases, with 8 bases remaining between them. The CDR3 is 12 amino acids. Germline-derived CDR1 and CDR2 are SEHNR and FQNEAQ (reference sequence). CDR3 region: CASSFIGNTQYF. The DNA for the CDR3 is TGTGCCAGCAGCTTTATCGGAAATACGCAGTATTTT.

The chain is built from TRBV25-1 and TRBJ2-3; a weak D match, TRBD2 (5 bases). V lost 0 bases and J 2 bases, leaving 9 bases between the germline ends. The CDR3 is made up of 15 amino acids. Germline CDR1 reads MGHDK; CDR2 reads SYGVNS. DNA for the CDR3: TGTGCCAGCAGTGAATATGGCGGGTTCACAGATACGCAGTATTTT. Protein sequence: CASSEYGGFTDTQYF.

V is TRBV18 and J is TRBJ1-2; D is perhaps TRBD1 (5 bases). The V gene's germline CDR1 is KGHSH and CDR2 LQKENI. CDR3 length: 14 amino acids. V lost 2 bases to trimming and J lost 4 bases, with 11 bases between them. This chain's CDR3 is CASSPGRDAYGYTF. CDR3 DNA: TGTGCCAGCTCACCAGGCAGGGACGCCTATGGCTACACCTTC.

A few counts support this clone. This chain connects TRBV4-1 to TRBJ2-7, with 7 bases fitting TRBD2. The junction had 4 bases not matched to a gene; V was cut back by 0 bases and J by 2 bases. Per the germline V gene, CDR1 is MGHRA and CDR2 is YSYEKL. The CDR3 spans 15 residues. CDR3 bases: TGCGCCAGCAGCCAAGATGGGGGGGGGACCTACGAGCAGTACTTC. Protein sequence: CASSQDGGGTYEQYF.

This chain connects TRBV2 to TRBJ1-5; D ambiguous. CDR1 and CDR2 (germline): SNHLY, FYNNEI. The CDR3 has 14 residues. Trimming cost V 7 bases and J 5 bases, with 15 bases left between them. The CDR3 DNA is TGTGCCAGCAACCGTGAGGGTTTCGATCAGCCCCAGCATTTT. Its protein is CASNREGFDQPQHF.

This clone was seen only once. V and J are TRBV30 and TRBJ1-2, with D unclear. Trimming shortened V by 0 bases and J by 3 bases, and 11 bases separated the two germline ends. This CDR3 has 14 residues. Germline CDR1 and CDR2: GTSNPN and SVGIG (reference sequence). The CDR3 coding sequence is TGTGCCTGGAGTGTCCCCCGTGTCGACTATGGCTACACCTTC. It specifies CAWSVPRVDYGYTF. Full variable domain (remainder filled in from reference TRBV30 and TRBJ1-2): SQTIHQWPATLVQPVGSPLSLECTVEGTSNPNLYWYRQAAGRGLQLLFYSVGIGQISSEVPQNLSASRPQDRQFILSSKKLLLSDSGFYLCAWSVPRVDYGYTFGSGTRLTVV.

The chain is built from TRBV5-6 and TRBJ2-1; TRBD2 agrees at 8 bases. The CDR3 has 15 amino acids. Trimming took 2 bases from V and 1 from J; bases not matched to a gene: 2. Germline lookup yields CDR1 SGHDT and CDR2 YYEEEE. CDR3 in amino acids: CASSLPGGSYNEQFF. CDR3 DNA sequence: TGTGCCAGCAGCTTACCGGGGGGGTCCTACAATGAGCAGTTCTTC. The variable domain in full, completed from reference TRBV5-6 and TRBJ2-1, reads DAGVTQSPTHLIKTRGQQVTLRCSPKSGHDTVSWYQQALGQGPQFIFQYYEEEERQRGNFPDRFSGHQFPNYSSELNVNALLLGDSALYLCASSLPGGSYNEQFFGPGTRLTVL.

Details on this clone: The junction differs from germline at one of its ends, possibly a read error. The chain uses TRBV19 and TRBJ2-2; D is undetermined. Germline CDR1 is LNHDA and CDR2 is SQIVND (reference sequence). This CDR3 has 15 amino acids. The CDR3 coding sequence is TGTGCCAGTAGTATGGATTTAAGAGGTACCGAGGAGCTGTTTTTT. This translates into CASSMDLRGTEELFF.

CDR3 sequence: CASSSDRWEKLFF. CDR3 in DNA: TGTGCCAGTAGTAGCGACCGGTGGGAAAAACTGTTTTTT. This chain connects TRBV19 to TRBJ1-4; D unclear. Germline lookup yields CDR1 LNHDA and CDR2 SQIVND (reference sequence). This CDR3 region has 13 residues. Trimming left V 4 bases short and J 8 bases short, with 11 bases between.

This clone was counted once. The chain employs TRBV11-2 and TRBJ1-3; D unresolved. In germline, CDR1 is SGHAT, CDR2 FQNNGV. V lost 2 bases and J 0 bases, leaving 8 bases between the germline ends. The CDR3 spans 15 residues. The CDR3 DNA is TGTGCCAGCAGCTTATCCCGGTACTCTGGAAACACCATATATTTT. The encoded protein is CASSLSRYSGNTIYF.

This chain connects TRBV9 to TRBJ1-1; D is perhaps TRBD1 (6 bases). V was cut by 4 bases and J by 3 bases, with 22 bases left in between. The CDR3 length is 17 residues. Germline values: CDR1 SGDLS, CDR2 YYNGEE. The CDR3 sequence is CASSRLDSITGDTEAFF. DNA of the CDR3: TGTGCCAGCAGCCGTCTGGACAGTATAACCGGGGACACTGAAGCTTTCTTT.

This chain uses TRBV7-2 with TRBJ1-5; D is undetermined. V was trimmed by 1 base and J by 0 bases, leaving 7 bases between them. Germline assignment: CDR1 SGHTA and CDR2 FQGNSA. The CDR3 extends over 15 amino acids. DNA of the CDR3: TGTGCCAGCAGCTTAGTAGCAGGTAGCAATCAGCCCCAGCATTTT. Amino acids: CASSLVAGSNQPQHF.